This TCR beta chain came from a study of cytomegalovirus exposure and HLA in healthy donors. Study details: A subsequent analysis stated that the 120 or so validation repertoires were run on the same platform as the 650 to 850 first-cohort repertoires. Study outcomes and limitations: There were a few CMV-associated chains whose specificity for CMV antigens was confirmed in vitro. The authors listed 150 or so TCR beta chains as cytomegalovirus-associated. A classifier reportedly called cytomegalovirus status with high sensitivity and specificity.

Clones were read by immunoSEQ multiplex PCR, and TCRdb kept only the in-frame ones, dropping some. The data contain roughly 150,000 clones, roughly nine tenths of them seen just once; the ten biggest clones take up around 3.2%. Germline assignment: CDR1 SGHNT and CDR2 YENEEA. V lost 5 bases and J lost 1; bases outside the gene matches: 5. This CDR3 comprises 15 residues. As regards this clone: Its cognate antigen is unknown.

The receptor was isolated from a woman aged 18 to 35 in good health and CMV-seropositive. The sequenced sample was PBMCs. This chain links TRBV11-3 with TRBJ2-7; 10 nucleotides agree with TRBD1. CDR3: CASSGGQGRSYEQYF. The CDR3 DNA reads as TGTGCCAGCAGCGGGGGACAGGGGCGATCCTACGAGCAGTACTTC.